This T cell receptor beta chain was found in a study of blood T cell repertoires in COVID-19. Study-wide context: Collection of acute and convalescent COVID-19 samples took place in the United States, Italy and Spain. In each case, the material was cDNA or gDNA derived from T cells, B-cell-depleted T cells, or PBMCs.

CDR1 and CDR2 from the germline V gene are MGHRA and YSYEKL. CDR3 length: 16 amino acids. Germline trimming cut 4 bases from V and 4 bases from J; bases unmatched to any gene: 5. In the study's own analysis: Amplification with reference gene primers provided the estimates of nucleated cell counts. Assay used: immunoSEQ multiplex PCR; TCRdb lists only in-frame clones, some missing. V and J calls plus clone size are reproduced from that table; the DNA served to infer D and trimming. The repertoire has 110,000 to 150,000 clones, 75% to 90% of them found once; the top ten carry 2.5% to 3.5%. The clonotype originates from a woman aged 60-75 years with active COVID-19. This chain joins TRBV4-1 and TRBJ2-1, with 12 bases lining up with TRBD2. Source material: peripheral blood. The CDR3 protein is CASSPSSGRAYNEQFF. CDR3 in DNA: TGCGCCAGCAGCCCATCTAGCGGGAGGGCGTACAATGAGCAGTTCTTC.